This TCR beta chain is from a study of OX40 agonist ivuxolimab in advanced cancers. The study's findings and limits: At 0.1 to 3.0 mg/kg and by week 6, clonal expansion occurred in CD4+ and CD8+ blood T cells.

Measured with immunoSEQ multiplex PCR; TCRdb has only the in-frame clones, and not every one. The sample has fewer than 85,000 clones; approximately 86% are singletons. Comments on this clone: Its antigen is not identified.

This TCR came from an adult with an advanced solid tumor such as melanoma, head and neck, liver or kidney cancer. The sample here was CD4+ or CD8+ T cells sorted from blood, taken in a trial of the OX40 agonist ivuxolimab.

The CDR3 coding sequence is TGCGCCAGCAGCCGGACCATAGACTATGGCTACACCTTC. It translates to CASSRTIDYGYTF. The chain recombines TRBV5-1 with TRBJ1-2, with no clear D. The CDR3 runs to 13 residues. V shed 4 bases and J shed 3 bases, with 10 bases lying between them. CDR1 and CDR2 from the germline V gene are SGHRS and YFSETQ.